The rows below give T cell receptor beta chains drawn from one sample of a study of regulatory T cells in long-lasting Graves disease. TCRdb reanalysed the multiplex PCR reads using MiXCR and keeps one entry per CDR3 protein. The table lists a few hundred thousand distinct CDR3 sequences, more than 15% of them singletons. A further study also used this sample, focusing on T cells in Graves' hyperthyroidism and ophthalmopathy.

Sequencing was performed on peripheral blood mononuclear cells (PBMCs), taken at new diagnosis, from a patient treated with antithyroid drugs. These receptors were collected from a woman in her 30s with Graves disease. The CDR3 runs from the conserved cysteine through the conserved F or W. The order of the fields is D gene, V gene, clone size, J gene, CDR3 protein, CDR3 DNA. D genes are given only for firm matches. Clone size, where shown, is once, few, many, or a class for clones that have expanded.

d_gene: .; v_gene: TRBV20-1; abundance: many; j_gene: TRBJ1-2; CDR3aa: CSARVGKTNYGYTF; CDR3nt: TGCAGTGCTAGAGTCGGCAAAACTAACTATGGCTACACCTTC
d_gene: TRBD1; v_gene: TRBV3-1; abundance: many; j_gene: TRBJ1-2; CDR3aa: CASSQARDSRYTF; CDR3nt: TGTGCCAGCAGCCAGGCCCGGGACAGCCGCTACACCTTC
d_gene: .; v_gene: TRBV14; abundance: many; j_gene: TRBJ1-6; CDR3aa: CASSQTGNSPLHF; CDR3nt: TGTGCCAGCAGCCAAACAGGGAATTCACCCCTCCACTTT
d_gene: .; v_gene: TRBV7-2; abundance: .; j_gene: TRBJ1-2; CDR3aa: CASSLRGEGLGYTF; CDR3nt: TGTGCCAGCAGCTTACGGGGGGAAGGTCTTGGCTACACCTTC
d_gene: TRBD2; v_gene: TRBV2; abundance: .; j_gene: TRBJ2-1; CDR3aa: CASSEALGGARVFF; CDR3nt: TGTGCCAGCAGTGAAGCGCTCGGGGGGGCAAGAGTATTCTTC
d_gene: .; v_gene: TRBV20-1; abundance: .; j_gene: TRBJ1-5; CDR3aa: CSARAPRARNGTNQPQHF; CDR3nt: TGCAGTGCTAGAGCCCCGCGGGCCCGAAACGGGACCAATCAGCCCCAGCATTTT
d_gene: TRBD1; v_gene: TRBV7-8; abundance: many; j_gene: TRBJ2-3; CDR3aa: CASSSTGTGSTDTQYF; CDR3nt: TGTGCCAGCAGCTCGACCGGGACAGGTAGCACAGATACGCAGTATTTT
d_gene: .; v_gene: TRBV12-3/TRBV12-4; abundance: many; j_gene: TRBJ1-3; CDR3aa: CASEGSISGNTIYF; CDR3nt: TGTGCTTCTGAGGGAAGTATCTCTGGAAACACCATATATTTT
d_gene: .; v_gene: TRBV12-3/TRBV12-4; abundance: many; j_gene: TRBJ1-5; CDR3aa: CASSIAGRLQPQHF; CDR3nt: TGTGCCAGCAGTATTGCCGGGAGGCTCCAGCCCCAGCATTTT
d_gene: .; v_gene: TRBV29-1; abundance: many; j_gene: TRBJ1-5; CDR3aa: CSVSVVGGPQHF; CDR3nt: TGCAGCGTGAGCGTCGTAGGGGGGCCCCAGCATTTT
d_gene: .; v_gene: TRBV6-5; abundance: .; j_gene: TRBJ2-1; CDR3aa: CASSYTGSQDNEQFF; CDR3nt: TGTGCCAGCAGTTACACAGGGTCGCAGGACAATGAGCAGTTCTTC
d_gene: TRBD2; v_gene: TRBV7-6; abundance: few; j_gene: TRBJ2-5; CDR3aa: CASSYGGTETQYF; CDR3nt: TGTGCCAGCAGCTACGGGGGGACGGAGACCCAGTACTTC
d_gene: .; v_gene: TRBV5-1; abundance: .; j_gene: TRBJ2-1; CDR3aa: CASSFGGLNEQFF; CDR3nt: TGCGCCAGCAGCTTCGGGGGGCTCAATGAGCAGTTCTTC
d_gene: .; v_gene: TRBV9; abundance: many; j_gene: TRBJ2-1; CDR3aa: CATIDRDYNEQFF; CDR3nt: TGTGCCACCATCGACAGAGATTACAATGAGCAGTTCTTC
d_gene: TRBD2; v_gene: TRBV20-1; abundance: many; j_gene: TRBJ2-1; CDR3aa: CSVGAGGMYNEQFF; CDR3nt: TGCAGTGTAGGGGCGGGGGGGATGTACAATGAGCAGTTCTTC
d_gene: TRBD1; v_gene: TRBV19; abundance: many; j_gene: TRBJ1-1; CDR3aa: CASSITPGQGGTEAFF; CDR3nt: TGTGCCAGTAGTATAACGCCGGGACAGGGAGGCACTGAAGCTTTCTTT
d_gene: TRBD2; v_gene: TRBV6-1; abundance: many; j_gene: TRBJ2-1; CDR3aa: CASSRGGRNEQFF; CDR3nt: TGTGCCAGCAGTCGGGGGGGCCGCAATGAGCAGTTCTTC
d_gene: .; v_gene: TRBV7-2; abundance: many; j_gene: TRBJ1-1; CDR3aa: CASSLDEMGTEAFF; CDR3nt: TGTGCCAGCAGCTTAGACGAAATGGGAACTGAAGCTTTCTTT
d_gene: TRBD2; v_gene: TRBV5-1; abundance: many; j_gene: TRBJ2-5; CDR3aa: CASSPGLVEETQYF; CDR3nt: TGCGCCAGCAGCCCGGGACTAGTTGAAGAGACCCAGTACTTC
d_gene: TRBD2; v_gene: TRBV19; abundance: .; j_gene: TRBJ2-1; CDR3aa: CASSIVRTSGNEQFF; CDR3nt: TGTGCCAGTAGTATAGTCAGGACTAGCGGTAATGAGCAGTTCTTC
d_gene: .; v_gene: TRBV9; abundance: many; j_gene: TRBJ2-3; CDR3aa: CASSAPRRGPPRGDTQYF; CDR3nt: TGTGCCAGCAGCGCACCACGACGGGGGCCCCCGCGGGGAGATACGCAGTATTTT
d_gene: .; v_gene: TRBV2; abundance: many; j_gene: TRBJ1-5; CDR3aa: CASSEAYREPQHF; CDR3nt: TGTGCCAGCAGTGAAGCTTACAGGGAGCCCCAGCATTTT
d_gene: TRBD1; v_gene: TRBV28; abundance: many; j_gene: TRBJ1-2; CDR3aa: CASNAQGEGGYTF; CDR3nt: TGTGCCAGCAACGCCCAGGGGGAAGGTGGCTACACCTTC
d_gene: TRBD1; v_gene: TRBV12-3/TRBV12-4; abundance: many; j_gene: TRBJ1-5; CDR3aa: CASSPGTGYNQPQHF; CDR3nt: TGTGCCAGCAGTCCCGGGACAGGGTACAATCAGCCCCAGCATTTT
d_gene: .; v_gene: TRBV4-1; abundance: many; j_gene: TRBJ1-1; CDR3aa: CASSQLRVTEAFF; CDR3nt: TGCGCCAGCAGCCAACTCAGGGTCACTGAAGCTTTCTTT
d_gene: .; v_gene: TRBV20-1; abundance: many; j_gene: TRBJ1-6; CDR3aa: CSASLLSYNSPLHF; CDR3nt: TGCAGTGCTAGTTTGCTCTCCTATAATTCACCCCTCCACTTT
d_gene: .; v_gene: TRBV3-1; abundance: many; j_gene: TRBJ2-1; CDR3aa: CASSPDSYNEQFF; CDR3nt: TGTGCCAGCAGCCCTGACTCTTACAATGAGCAGTTCTTC
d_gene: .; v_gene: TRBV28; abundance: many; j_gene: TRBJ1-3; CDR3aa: CASRSGPSGNTIYF; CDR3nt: TGTGCCAGCAGAAGCGGGCCGTCTGGAAACACCATATATTTT
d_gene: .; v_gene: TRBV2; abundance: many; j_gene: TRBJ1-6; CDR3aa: CASRGDSPLHF; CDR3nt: TGTGCCAGCAGAGGGGATTCACCCCTCCACTTT
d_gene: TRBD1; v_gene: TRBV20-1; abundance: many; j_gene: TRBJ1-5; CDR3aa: CSARGTGTENQPQHF; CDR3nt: TGCAGTGCTAGGGGTACCGGGACAGAAAATCAGCCCCAGCATTTT
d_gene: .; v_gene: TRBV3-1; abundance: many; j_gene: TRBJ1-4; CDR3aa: CASSQASGKREKLFF; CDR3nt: TGTGCCAGCAGCCAAGCATCCGGGAAGAGGGAAAAACTGTTTTTT
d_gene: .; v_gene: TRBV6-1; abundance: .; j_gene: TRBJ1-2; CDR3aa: CASRDTDNYGYTF; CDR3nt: TGTGCCAGCAGAGACACAGACAACTATGGCTACACCTTC
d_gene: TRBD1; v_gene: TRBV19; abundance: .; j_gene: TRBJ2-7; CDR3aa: CASSIRFGQGIYEQYF; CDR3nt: TGTGCCAGTAGTATTAGATTTGGACAGGGGATCTACGAGCAGTACTTC
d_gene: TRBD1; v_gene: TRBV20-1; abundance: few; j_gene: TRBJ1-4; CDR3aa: CSAREGQGGEKLFF; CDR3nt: TGCAGTGCTAGGGAGGGACAGGGTGGGGAAAAACTGTTTTTT
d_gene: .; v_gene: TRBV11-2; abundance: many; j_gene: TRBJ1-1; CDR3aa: CASSLEMGRGNTEAFF; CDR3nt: TGTGCCAGCAGCTTAGAGATGGGGCGGGGCAACACTGAAGCTTTCTTT
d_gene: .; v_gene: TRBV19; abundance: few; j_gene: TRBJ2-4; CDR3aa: CASSITGKLAKNIQYF; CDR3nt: TGTGCCAGTAGTATCACGGGGAAGTTAGCCAAAAACATTCAGTACTTC
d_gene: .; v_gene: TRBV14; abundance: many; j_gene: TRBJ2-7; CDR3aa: CASSQVGRGPSYEQYF; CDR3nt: TGTGCCAGCAGCCAAGTAGGCAGGGGTCCATCCTACGAGCAGTACTTC
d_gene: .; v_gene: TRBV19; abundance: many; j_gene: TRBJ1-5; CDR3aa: CASTHDSANQPQHF; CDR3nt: TGTGCCAGTACTCACGACAGTGCCAATCAGCCCCAGCATTTT
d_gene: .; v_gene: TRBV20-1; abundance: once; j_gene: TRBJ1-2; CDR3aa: CSATGVPYGYTF; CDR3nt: TGCAGTGCTACAGGGGTTCCCTATGGCTACACCTTC
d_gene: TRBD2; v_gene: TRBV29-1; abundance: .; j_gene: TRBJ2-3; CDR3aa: CSALTSGGVTDTQYF; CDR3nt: TGCAGCGCTTTGACTAGCGGGGGGGTCACAGATACGCAGTATTTT
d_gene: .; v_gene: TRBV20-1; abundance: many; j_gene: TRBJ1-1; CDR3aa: CSAPPTRGSAEAFF; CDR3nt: TGCAGTGCTCCCCCGACCCGGGGATCGGCTGAAGCTTTCTTT
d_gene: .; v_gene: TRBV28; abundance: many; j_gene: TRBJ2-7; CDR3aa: CASSWGKTYEQYF; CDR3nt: TGTGCCAGCAGTTGGGGTAAAACCTACGAGCAGTACTTC
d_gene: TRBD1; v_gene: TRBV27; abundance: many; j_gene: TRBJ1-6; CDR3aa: CASTPGDRGPLHF; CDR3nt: TGTGCCAGCACCCCCGGGGACAGGGGCCCCCTCCACTTT
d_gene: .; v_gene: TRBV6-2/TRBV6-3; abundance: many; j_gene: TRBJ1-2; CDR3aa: CASTPGATRNYGYTF; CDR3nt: TGTGCCAGCACCCCCGGGGCTACGCGTAACTATGGCTACACCTTC
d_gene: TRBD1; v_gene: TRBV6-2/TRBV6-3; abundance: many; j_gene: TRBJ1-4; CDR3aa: CASRPAGGEEKLFF; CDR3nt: TGTGCCAGCAGGCCGGCAGGGGGAGAGGAAAAACTGTTTTTT
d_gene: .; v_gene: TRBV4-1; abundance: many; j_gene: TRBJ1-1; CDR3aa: CASSQRGTGSPEAFF; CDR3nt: TGCGCCAGCAGCCAAAGGGGAACAGGGAGCCCTGAAGCTTTCTTT
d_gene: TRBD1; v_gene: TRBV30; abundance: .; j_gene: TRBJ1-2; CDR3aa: CAWSAGGNYGYTF; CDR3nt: TGTGCCTGGAGCGCAGGGGGCAACTATGGCTACACCTTC
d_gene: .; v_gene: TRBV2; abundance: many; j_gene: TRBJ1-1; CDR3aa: CARKRRMNTEAFF; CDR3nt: TGTGCCAGAAAGAGACGGATGAACACTGAAGCTTTCTTT